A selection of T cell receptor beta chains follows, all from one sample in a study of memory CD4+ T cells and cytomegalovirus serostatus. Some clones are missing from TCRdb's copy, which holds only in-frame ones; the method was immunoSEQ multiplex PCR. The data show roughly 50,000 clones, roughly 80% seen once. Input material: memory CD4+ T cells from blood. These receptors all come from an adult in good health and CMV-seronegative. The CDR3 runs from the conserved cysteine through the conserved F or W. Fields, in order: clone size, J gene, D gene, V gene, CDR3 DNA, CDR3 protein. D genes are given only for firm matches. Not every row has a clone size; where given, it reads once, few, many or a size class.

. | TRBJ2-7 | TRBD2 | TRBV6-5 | TGTGCCAGCAGTTGGACTAGCGGGAGTTACGAGCAGTACTTC | CASSWTSGSYEQYF
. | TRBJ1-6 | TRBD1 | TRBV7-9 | TGTGCCAGCAGCTCTAGACAGGGTGGCGGTAGTTCACCCCTCCACTTT | CASSSRQGGGSSPLHF
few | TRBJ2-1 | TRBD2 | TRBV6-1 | TGTGCCAGCAGTGAATCTGCACTAGCGGGAAAGTTCTTC | CASSESALAGKFF
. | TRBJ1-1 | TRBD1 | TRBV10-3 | TGTGCCATCATGGGACAGGGGCGCGGGAACACTGAAGCTTTCTTT | CAIMGQGRGNTEAFF
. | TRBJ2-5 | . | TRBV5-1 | TGCGCCAGCAGCTTGGCCGGGATGGCGCAAGAGACCCAGTACTTC | CASSLAGMAQETQYF
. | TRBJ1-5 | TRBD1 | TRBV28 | TGTGCCAGCAGTCCCCGATCGGGACAGACCCAGCCCCAGCATTTT | CASSPRSGQTQPQHF
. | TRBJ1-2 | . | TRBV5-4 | TGTGCCAGCAGCTTCGACAGTAACTATGGCTACACCTTC | CASSFDSNYGYTF
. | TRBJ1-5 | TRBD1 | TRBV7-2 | TGTGCCAGCACCCTTGGACAGGGGGATCAGCCCCAGCATTTT | CASTLGQGDQPQHF
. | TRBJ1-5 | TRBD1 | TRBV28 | TGTGCCAGCAGTTTTGGGACAGGGGGGAATCAGCCCCAGCATTTT | CASSFGTGGNQPQHF
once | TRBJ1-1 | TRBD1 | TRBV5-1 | TGCGCCAGCAGCACCGGACAGGGGGCTAACACTGAAGCTTTCTTT | CASSTGQGANTEAFF
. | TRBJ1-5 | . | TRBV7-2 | TGTGCCAGCAGCTTTCGGGGAATAGGCAATCAGCCCCAGCATTTT | CASSFRGIGNQPQHF
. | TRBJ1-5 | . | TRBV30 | TGTGCCTGGAGGAAGACGGGCAGGGGCAATCAGCCCCAGCATTTT | CAWRKTGRGNQPQHF
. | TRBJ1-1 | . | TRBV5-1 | TGCGCCAGCAGCTTGGTACAGGGAACAAACACTGAAGCTTTCTTT | CASSLVQGTNTEAFF
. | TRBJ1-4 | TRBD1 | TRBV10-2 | TGCGCCAGCAGTGAGCAGGGGGCCGGTGAAAAACTGTTTTTT | CASSEQGAGEKLFF
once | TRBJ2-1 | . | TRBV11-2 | TGTGCCAGCAGCTCTACCCTGGAGCAGTTCTTC | CASSSTLEQFF
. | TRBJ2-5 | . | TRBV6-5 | TGTGCCAGCAGTTACTCCCAAGAGACCCAGTACTTC | CASSYSQETQYF
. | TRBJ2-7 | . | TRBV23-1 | TGCGCCAGCAGTGGTCGGGATTGCTACGAGCAGTACTTC | CASSGRDCYEQYF
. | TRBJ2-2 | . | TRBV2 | TGTGCCAGCAGCTTTCCCCTCCTGAACACCGGGGAGCTGTTTTTT | CASSFPLLNTGELFF
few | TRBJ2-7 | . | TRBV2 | TGTGCCAGCAGTCCCGGATACGAGCAGTACTTC | CASSPGYEQYF
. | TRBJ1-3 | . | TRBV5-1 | TGCGCCAGCAGCCTCGGAGGCCCCTCTGGAAACACCATATATTTT | CASSLGGPSGNTIYF
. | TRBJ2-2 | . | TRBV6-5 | TGTGCCAGCAGTTACTCGTCTGAGGTGACCGGGGAGCTGTTTTTT | CASSYSSEVTGELFF
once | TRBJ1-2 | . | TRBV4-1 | TGCGCCAGCAGCTCACGAAGAAACCTCTATGGCTACACCTTC | CASSSRRNLYGYTF
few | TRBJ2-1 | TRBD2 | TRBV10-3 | TGTGCCATCAGTGAAGTTTCTAGCGGGGCCAATGAGCAGTTCTTC | CAISEVSSGANEQFF
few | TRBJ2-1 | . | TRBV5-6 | TGTGCCAGCAGTCCTCGACTGGGGCAGCCTAACAATGAGCAGTTCTTC | CASSPRLGQPNNEQFF
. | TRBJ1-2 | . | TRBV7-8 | TGTGCCAGCAGCTCGGGGGGGGCAGGCGGCTACACCTTC | CASSSGGAGGYTF
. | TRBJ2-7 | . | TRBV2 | TGTGCCAGCACCCTTCAGATCGGGAAGGTTAACGAGCAGTACTTC | CASTLQIGKVNEQYF
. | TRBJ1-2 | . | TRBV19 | TGTGCCAGTACTACCGCGCGGGGGGCGTCTAACTATGGCTACACCTTC | CASTTARGASNYGYTF
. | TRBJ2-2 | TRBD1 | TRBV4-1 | TGCGCCAGCAGCCGCCCCGACAGGGGAAATCCCGGGGAGCTGTTTTTT | CASSRPDRGNPGELFF
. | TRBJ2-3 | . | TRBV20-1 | TGCAGTGCTAGCACAGGGGATACGCAGTATTTT | CSASTGDTQYF
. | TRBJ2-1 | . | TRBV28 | TGTGCCAGCAGTCCCACCTTGAGAGGTGAGCAGTTCTTC | CASSPTLRGEQFF
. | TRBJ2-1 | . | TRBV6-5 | TGTGCCAGCAGAAATGACGGGACCTACAATGAGCAGTTCTTC | CASRNDGTYNEQFF
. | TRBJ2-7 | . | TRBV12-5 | TGTGCTAGTGGTTTGGAGGGAATTCGCGACGAGCAGTACTTC | CASGLEGIRDEQYF
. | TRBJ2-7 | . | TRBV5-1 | TGCGCCAGCAGCTTGGATTGGGACCCATACTACGAGCAGTACTTC | CASSLDWDPYYEQYF
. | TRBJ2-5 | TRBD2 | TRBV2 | TGTGCCTGCTCGTGGGGGACTACCCCTGATGAGCAGTACTTC | CACSWGTTPDEQYF
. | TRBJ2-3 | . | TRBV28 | TGTGCCAGCAGTTCGGGACCCCGCACAGATACGCAGTATTTT | CASSSGPRTDTQYF
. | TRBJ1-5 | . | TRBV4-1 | TGCGCCAGCAGCCTACATCTGGCTACGATAGGCAATCAGCCCCAGCATTTT | CASSLHLATIGNQPQHF
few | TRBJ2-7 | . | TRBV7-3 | TGTGCCAGCAGCCCTTCTCGGGTGGCTTCCGAGCAGTACTTC | CASSPSRVASEQYF
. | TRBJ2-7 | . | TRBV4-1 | TGCGCCAGCAGCCAAACCTACACCCGGGACTACGAGCAGTACTTC | CASSQTYTRDYEQYF
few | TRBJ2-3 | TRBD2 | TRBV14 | TGTGCCAGCAGCCAAAAGCGGGGGGGCACAGATACGCAGTATTTT | CASSQKRGGTDTQYF
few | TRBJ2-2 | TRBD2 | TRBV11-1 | TGTGCCAGCAGCCACAGCGGGGCAAAGAACACCGGGGAGCTGTTTTTT | CASSHSGAKNTGELFF
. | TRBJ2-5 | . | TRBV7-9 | TGTGCCAGCAGCCGCGCCCAACCAAAGACCCAGTACTTC | CASSRAQPKTQYF
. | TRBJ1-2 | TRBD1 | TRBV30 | TGTGCCTGGTCAGGGGGTAACTATGGCTACACCTTC | CAWSGGNYGYTF
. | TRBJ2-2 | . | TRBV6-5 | TGTGCCAGCATTCGGACACCGAACACCGGGGAGCTGTTTTTT | CASIRTPNTGELFF
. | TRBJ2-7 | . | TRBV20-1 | TGCAGTGTGGCTTCGGAATGGGAGCAGTACTTC | CSVASEWEQYF
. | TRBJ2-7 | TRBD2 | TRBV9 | TGTGCCAGCAGCCCCCGGGCTAGCGGGGTATACGAGCAGTACTTC | CASSPRASGVYEQYF
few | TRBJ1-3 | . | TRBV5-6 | TGTGCCAGCAGCTGGGATGATGGAAACACCATATATTTT | CASSWDDGNTIYF